These T cell receptor beta chains were read from a single sample in a study of untreated major depressive disorder. Clones were sequenced by immunoSEQ multiplex PCR, and TCRdb holds only the in-frame ones, with some missing. The sample lists 20,000 to 25,000 clones, around 87% occurring once. Sequencing was carried out using CD4+ T cells from PBMCs. The receptor source for this set is a woman aged 25 to 39 in good health. CDR3s include the opening cysteine and the closing phenylalanine or tryptophan. Each record gives: CDR3 DNA, CDR3 protein, clone size, J gene, D gene, V gene. The D gene is left open where the match is weak. The size entry is marked missing in some rows and otherwise reads once, few, many or a size class.

TGTGCCAGCAGCGCCCCGGGACTAGATTCGCAGACCCAGTACTTC,CASSAPGLDSQTQYF,-,TRBJ2-5,TRBD2,TRBV7-2
TGTGCCAGCAAGGCAGGGAGCTACGAGCAGTACTTC,CASKAGSYEQYF,-,TRBJ2-7,-,TRBV6-1
TGTGCCAGCAGTAAACTCACAGATACGCAGTATTTT,CASSKLTDTQYF,-,TRBJ2-3,-,TRBV27
TGTGCCAGCAGTCCCGAGGGGAGCGCTAACAATCAGCCCCAGCATTTT,CASSPEGSANNQPQHF,once,TRBJ1-5,-,TRBV28
TGTGCCAGCAGTTTATTTGGACGGAACAATCAGCCCCAGCATTTT,CASSLFGRNNQPQHF,-,TRBJ1-5,-,TRBV28
TGTGCCAGCAGCCGGAGGGGGACTGGAAACACCATATATTTT,CASSRRGTGNTIYF,-,TRBJ1-3,-,TRBV7-2
TGTGCCAGCAGTGAAAGGCAGGGGGCGGGAGAGACCCAGTACTTC,CASSERQGAGETQYF,-,TRBJ2-5,TRBD1,TRBV25-1
TGTGCCTGGATGGGCAGTCGGAACACTGAAGCTTTCTTT,CAWMGSRNTEAFF,-,TRBJ1-1,-,TRBV30
TGTGCCAGCAGCTTACGGTTAGCGGAGAAAGAGACCCAGTACTTC,CASSLRLAEKETQYF,-,TRBJ2-5,-,TRBV7-3
TGTGCCAGCAGTGGCCGGGACAGGGGCCTCTACGAGCAGTACTTC,CASSGRDRGLYEQYF,-,TRBJ2-7,TRBD1,TRBV25-1
TGTGCCAGCAGCGGTGGACAGAGTTCGACCTACGAGCAGTACTTC,CASSGGQSSTYEQYF,-,TRBJ2-7,-,TRBV7-9
TGTGCCAGCAGCTTAGCTTTATCCCTGGGCGGGGGGGCGGAGACCCAGTACTTC,CASSLALSLGGGAETQYF,once,TRBJ2-5,TRBD2,TRBV7-2
TGCAGCGTCCCCAAAGGCCCCGACTACAATGAGCAGTTCTTC,CSVPKGPDYNEQFF,-,TRBJ2-1,-,TRBV29-1
TGTGCCAGCAGTTCGGGTGGCGGGAGACTCGGCTATGGCTACACCTTC,CASSSGGGRLGYGYTF,-,TRBJ1-2,-,TRBV27
TGTGCCAGCAGTTATAGTAGGAGCGATACGCAGTATTTT,CASSYSRSDTQYF,once,TRBJ2-3,-,TRBV6-5
TGCGCCAGCAGCTTGGATAGCGGGGGAGCCTACGAGCAGTACTTC,CASSLDSGGAYEQYF,-,TRBJ2-7,TRBD2,TRBV5-1
TGTGCCAGCAGCTTAACCCTACAGGGGGAGGCTTTCTTT,CASSLTLQGEAFF,-,TRBJ1-1,TRBD1,TRBV7-3
TGTGCCAGCAGCTTAGCGCGGGGCCGCCCGTTCTTC,CASSLARGRPFF,-,TRBJ2-1,-,TRBV7-2